This is a list of T cell receptor beta chains from one sample in a study of neurological immune-mediated disorders. MiXCR was run by TCRdb on the 5' RACE reads, yielding one entry per CDR3 protein. Of under 80,000 distinct CDR3 sequences detected, around 5.2% appear once; the ten largest clones hold roughly 3.2%. Sequencing input: PBMCs. The receptor set was obtained from a woman in her forties or fifties with multiple sclerosis. The CDR3 runs from the conserved cysteine through the conserved F or W. D genes are given only for firm matches. A clone size is listed for some rows: how often the clone was seen (once, few, many), or a class if it is expanded.

d_gene: NA; abundance: once; v_gene: TRBV7-2; j_gene: TRBJ2-3; CDR3aa: CASSLAAAPSTDTQYF; CDR3nt: TGTGCCAGCAGCTTAGCTGCGGCGCCGAGCACAGATACGCAGTATTTT
d_gene: NA; abundance: many; v_gene: TRBV10-3; j_gene: TRBJ2-4; CDR3aa: CAISESTPSGAAKNIQYF; CDR3nt: TGTGCCATCAGTGAGTCGACCCCATCCGGGGCGGCCAAAAACATTCAGTACTTC
d_gene: TRBD1; abundance: many; v_gene: TRBV9; j_gene: TRBJ1-2; CDR3aa: CASSGSGGGYGYTF; CDR3nt: TGTGCCAGCAGCGGATCAGGGGGAGGCTATGGCTACACCTTC
d_gene: TRBD1; abundance: many; v_gene: TRBV5-1; j_gene: TRBJ2-5; CDR3aa: CASSLAPPGQSTQYF; CDR3nt: TGCGCCAGCAGCTTGGCTCCGCCGGGACAGTCAACGCAGTACTTC
d_gene: NA; abundance: many; v_gene: TRBV11-2; j_gene: TRBJ2-3; CDR3aa: CASSITPEIADTQYF; CDR3nt: TGTGCCAGCAGCATTACGCCGGAGATTGCAGATACGCAGTATTTT
d_gene: NA; abundance: NA; v_gene: TRBV20-1; j_gene: TRBJ2-7; CDR3aa: CSAAPGTGLGGYEQYF; CDR3nt: TGCAGTGCTGCCCCCGGGACTGGGCTAGGAGGCTACGAGCAGTACTTC
d_gene: TRBD1; abundance: many; v_gene: TRBV7-2; j_gene: TRBJ1-1; CDR3aa: CASSPSGTGFGTEAFF; CDR3nt: TGTGCCAGCAGCCCTTCCGGGACAGGGTTCGGGACTGAAGCTTTCTTT
d_gene: TRBD1; abundance: many; v_gene: TRBV6-2/TRBV6-3; j_gene: TRBJ1-5; CDR3aa: CASSQDRAGQPQHF; CDR3nt: TGTGCCAGCAGCCAGGACAGGGCGGGTCAGCCCCAGCATTTT
d_gene: TRBD2; abundance: many; v_gene: TRBV12-3/TRBV12-4; j_gene: TRBJ2-1; CDR3aa: CASSLQAGGLGEQFF; CDR3nt: TGTGCCAGCAGTTTACAAGCGGGGGGGTTGGGTGAGCAGTTCTTC
d_gene: NA; abundance: many; v_gene: TRBV3-1; j_gene: TRBJ1-1; CDR3aa: CASSQVGVTEAFF; CDR3nt: TGTGCCAGCAGCCAAGTGGGGGTCACTGAAGCTTTCTTT
d_gene: NA; abundance: many; v_gene: TRBV7-7; j_gene: TRBJ2-1; CDR3aa: CASSAQEGLEGQFF; CDR3nt: TGTGCTAGCAGCGCTCAAGAGGGGTTGGAGGGGCAGTTCTTC
d_gene: TRBD2; abundance: many; v_gene: TRBV20-1; j_gene: TRBJ2-5; CDR3aa: CSARRTPGTSGGLAETQYF; CDR3nt: TGCAGTGCTAGACGAACCCCCGGGACTAGCGGGGGGTTGGCGGAGACCCAGTACTTC
d_gene: TRBD1; abundance: many; v_gene: TRBV7-8; j_gene: TRBJ1-1; CDR3aa: CASSLGGTGARGNTEAFF; CDR3nt: TGTGCCAGCAGCTTAGGTGGGACAGGGGCGAGAGGGAACACTGAAGCTTTCTTT
d_gene: NA; abundance: NA; v_gene: TRBV5-1; j_gene: TRBJ1-2; CDR3aa: CASSLVGVGGYTF; CDR3nt: TGCGCCAGCAGCTTGGTTGGGGTTGGCGGCTACACCTTC
d_gene: NA; abundance: many; v_gene: TRBV6-6; j_gene: TRBJ1-5; CDR3aa: CASSYLWPQHF; CDR3nt: TGTGCCAGCAGTTACCTTTGGCCCCAGCATTTT
d_gene: NA; abundance: many; v_gene: TRBV20-1; j_gene: TRBJ1-5; CDR3aa: CSASPSGYNQPQHF; CDR3nt: TGCAGTGCCTCGCCTAGCGGTTATAATCAGCCCCAGCATTTT
d_gene: NA; abundance: many; v_gene: TRBV29-1; j_gene: TRBJ2-5; CDR3aa: CSAKKGPQLQETQYF; CDR3nt: TGCAGCGCTAAAAAAGGGCCACAGCTCCAAGAGACCCAGTACTTC
d_gene: NA; abundance: many; v_gene: TRBV4-3; j_gene: TRBJ2-3; CDR3aa: CASSQDRGSTDTQYF; CDR3nt: TGCGCCAGCAGCCAAGATAGGGGCAGCACAGATACGCAGTATTTT
d_gene: TRBD1; abundance: many; v_gene: TRBV7-7; j_gene: TRBJ2-7; CDR3aa: CASSLGTEYEQYF; CDR3nt: TGTGCTAGCAGCTTAGGGACAGAATACGAGCAGTACTTC
d_gene: NA; abundance: many; v_gene: TRBV28; j_gene: TRBJ1-5; CDR3aa: CASSLSAGTNQPQHF; CDR3nt: TGTGCCAGCAGTTTATCAGCAGGGACTAATCAGCCCCAGCATTTT
d_gene: NA; abundance: NA; v_gene: TRBV28; j_gene: TRBJ2-7; CDR3aa: CASSLLTVSYEQYF; CDR3nt: TGTGCCAGCAGTTTATTGACTGTTTCCTACGAGCAGTACTTC
d_gene: TRBD1; abundance: NA; v_gene: TRBV11-2; j_gene: TRBJ2-3; CDR3aa: CASSLGDAGTGWADTQYF; CDR3nt: TGTGCCAGCAGCTTAGGGGACGCCGGGACAGGGTGGGCAGATACGCAGTATTTT
d_gene: NA; abundance: many; v_gene: TRBV4-3; j_gene: TRBJ2-3; CDR3aa: CASSQELSATDTQYF; CDR3nt: TGCGCCAGCAGCCAAGAATTGAGTGCCACAGATACGCAGTATTTT
d_gene: NA; abundance: many; v_gene: TRBV6-6; j_gene: TRBJ2-1; CDR3aa: CATLDGSGSYNEQFF; CDR3nt: TGTGCCACCCTGGATGGGAGCGGCTCCTACAATGAGCAGTTCTTC
d_gene: NA; abundance: many; v_gene: TRBV28; j_gene: TRBJ1-2; CDR3aa: CASSSGSFNYGYTF; CDR3nt: TGTGCCAGCAGTTCCGGATCCTTTAACTATGGCTACACCTTC
d_gene: NA; abundance: many; v_gene: TRBV7-2; j_gene: TRBJ1-4; CDR3aa: CASSFNLGQVLFF; CDR3nt: TGTGCCAGCAGCTTTAATTTGGGCCAGGTCCTGTTTTTT
d_gene: TRBD2; abundance: few; v_gene: TRBV7-8; j_gene: TRBJ2-3; CDR3aa: CASSLRLAGYTDTQYF; CDR3nt: TGTGCCAGCAGCTTAAGGCTAGCGGGGTACACAGATACGCAGTATTTT
d_gene: NA; abundance: NA; v_gene: TRBV29-1; j_gene: TRBJ2-3; CDR3aa: CSTLVAGTDTQYF; CDR3nt: TGCAGCACTCTGGTCGCCGGGACAGATACGCAGTATTTT
d_gene: NA; abundance: many; v_gene: TRBV6-6; j_gene: TRBJ1-3; CDR3aa: CASSPGTAGNTIYF; CDR3nt: TGTGCCAGCAGTCCCGGGACTGCAGGAAACACCATATATTTT
d_gene: NA; abundance: NA; v_gene: TRBV3-1; j_gene: TRBJ2-2; CDR3aa: CASSQVLSGTSTGELFF; CDR3nt: TGTGCCAGCAGCCAAGTTTTGTCCGGGACGAGCACCGGGGAGCTGTTTTTT
d_gene: TRBD1; abundance: NA; v_gene: TRBV7-2; j_gene: TRBJ1-2; CDR3aa: CASSSRTGSDYGYTF; CDR3nt: TGTGCCAGCAGTTCTAGGACAGGGTCCGACTATGGCTACACCTTC
d_gene: NA; abundance: NA; v_gene: TRBV7-2; j_gene: TRBJ2-5; CDR3aa: CASSQTVETQYF; CDR3nt: TGTGCCAGCAGCCAGACAGTAGAGACCCAGTACTTC
d_gene: NA; abundance: NA; v_gene: TRBV5-1; j_gene: TRBJ2-2; CDR3aa: CASRLTGELFF; CDR3nt: TGCGCCAGCAGACTGACGGGGGAGCTGTTTTTT
d_gene: TRBD1; abundance: many; v_gene: TRBV14; j_gene: TRBJ2-2; CDR3aa: CASSQTGAGELFF; CDR3nt: TGTGCCAGCAGCCAAACAGGGGCCGGGGAGCTGTTTTTT
d_gene: NA; abundance: NA; v_gene: TRBV4-3; j_gene: TRBJ2-1; CDR3aa: CASSQVTLGSEQFF; CDR3nt: TGCGCCAGCAGCCAAGTAACCCTTGGGAGTGAGCAGTTCTTC
d_gene: NA; abundance: many; v_gene: TRBV12-3/TRBV12-4; j_gene: TRBJ2-2; CDR3aa: CASSLVSGPTGELFF; CDR3nt: TGTGCCAGCAGTTTAGTGTCAGGCCCCACCGGGGAGCTGTTTTTT
d_gene: TRBD1; abundance: many; v_gene: TRBV12-3/TRBV12-4; j_gene: TRBJ1-5; CDR3aa: CASSRTGVNQPQHF; CDR3nt: TGTGCCAGCAGTCGAACAGGGGTCAATCAGCCCCAGCATTTT
d_gene: NA; abundance: NA; v_gene: TRBV20-1; j_gene: TRBJ1-2; CDR3aa: CSARGRPPNYGYTF; CDR3nt: TGCAGTGCTAGGGGCAGGCCTCCAAACTATGGCTACACCTTC